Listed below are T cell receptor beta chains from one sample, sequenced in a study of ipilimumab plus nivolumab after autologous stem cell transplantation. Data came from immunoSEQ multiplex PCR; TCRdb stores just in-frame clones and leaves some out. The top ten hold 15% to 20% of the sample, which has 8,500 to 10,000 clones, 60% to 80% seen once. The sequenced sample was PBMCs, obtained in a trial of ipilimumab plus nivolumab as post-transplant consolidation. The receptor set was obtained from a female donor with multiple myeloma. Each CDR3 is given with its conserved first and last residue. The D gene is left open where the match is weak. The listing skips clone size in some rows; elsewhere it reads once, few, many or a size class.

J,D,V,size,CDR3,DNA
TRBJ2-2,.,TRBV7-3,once,CASSLTNTGELFF,TGTGCCAGCAGCTTGACAAACACCGGGGAGCTGTTTTTT
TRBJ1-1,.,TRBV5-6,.,CASSPYFLAFF,TGTGCCAGCAGCCCTTATTTTCTGGCTTTCTTT
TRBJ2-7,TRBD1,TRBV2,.,CAIIPGTGVYEQYF,TGTGCCATAATCCCCGGGACAGGGGTATACGAGCAGTACTTC
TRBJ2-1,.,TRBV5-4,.,CASSPIADLYNEQFF,TGTGCCAGCAGCCCGATAGCGGACCTTTACAATGAGCAGTTCTTC
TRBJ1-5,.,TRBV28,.,CASSSGSRAQPQHF,TGTGCCAGCAGTTCCGGATCAAGGGCGCAGCCCCAGCATTTT
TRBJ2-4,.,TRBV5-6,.,CASSLGYSNIQYF,TGTGCCAGCAGCTTGGGATATTCAAACATTCAGTACTTC
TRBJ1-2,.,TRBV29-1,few,CSVVRGDGYTF,TGCAGCGTTGTAAGGGGAGATGGCTACACCTTC
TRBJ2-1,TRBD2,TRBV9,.,CASSDGTSGRIYYNEQFF,TGTGCCAGCAGCGACGGGACTAGCGGGAGGATCTATTACAATGAGCAGTTCTTC
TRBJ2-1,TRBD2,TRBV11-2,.,CASSKGEGGLAGRNEQFF,TGTGCCAGCAGCAAGGGAGAAGGAGGACTAGCGGGAAGGAATGAGCAGTTCTTC
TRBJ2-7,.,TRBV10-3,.,CAMGPSYEQYF,TGTGCCATGGGCCCCTCCTACGAGCAGTACTTC
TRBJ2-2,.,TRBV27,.,CASSIPGGELFF,TGTGCCAGCAGTATACCTGGCGGGGAGCTGTTTTTT
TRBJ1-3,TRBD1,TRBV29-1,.,CSATGVGNTIYF,TGCAGCGCTACAGGGGTGGGAAACACCATATATTTT
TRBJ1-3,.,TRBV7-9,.,CASSRDSGNTIYF,TGTGCCAGCAGCCGGGACTCTGGAAACACCATATATTTT
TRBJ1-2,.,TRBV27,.,CASSAGWGYTF,TGTGCCAGCAGTGCAGGTTGGGGCTACACCTTC
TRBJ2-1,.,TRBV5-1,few,CASSLDGGSGEQFF,TGCGCCAGCAGCTTGGATGGGGGAAGCGGTGAGCAGTTCTTC
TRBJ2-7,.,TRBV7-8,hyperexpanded,CASSPGTLGYEQYF,TGTGCCAGCAGCCCAGGGACCCTAGGCTACGAGCAGTACTTC
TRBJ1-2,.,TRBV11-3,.,CASSIIDRVYGYTF,TGTGCCAGCAGTATAATCGACAGAGTCTATGGCTACACCTTC
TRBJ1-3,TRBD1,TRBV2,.,CASREGASGNTIYF,TGTGCCAGCAGGGAGGGGGCATCGGGAAACACCATATATTTT
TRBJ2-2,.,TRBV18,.,CASSPSAAGELFF,TGTGCCAGCTCACCCTCCGCGGCCGGGGAGCTGTTTTTT
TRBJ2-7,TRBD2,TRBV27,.,CASQRIRGEYEQYF,TGTGCCAGCCAGCGGATCCGGGGGGAATACGAGCAGTACTTC
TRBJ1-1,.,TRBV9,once,CASSVSSEGEAFF,TGTGCCAGCAGCGTATCATCTGAGGGTGAAGCTTTCTTT
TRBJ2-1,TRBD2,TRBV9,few,CASSVGPGLAFGLEQFF,TGTGCCAGCAGCGTAGGGCCGGGACTAGCCTTCGGTTTGGAGCAGTTCTTC